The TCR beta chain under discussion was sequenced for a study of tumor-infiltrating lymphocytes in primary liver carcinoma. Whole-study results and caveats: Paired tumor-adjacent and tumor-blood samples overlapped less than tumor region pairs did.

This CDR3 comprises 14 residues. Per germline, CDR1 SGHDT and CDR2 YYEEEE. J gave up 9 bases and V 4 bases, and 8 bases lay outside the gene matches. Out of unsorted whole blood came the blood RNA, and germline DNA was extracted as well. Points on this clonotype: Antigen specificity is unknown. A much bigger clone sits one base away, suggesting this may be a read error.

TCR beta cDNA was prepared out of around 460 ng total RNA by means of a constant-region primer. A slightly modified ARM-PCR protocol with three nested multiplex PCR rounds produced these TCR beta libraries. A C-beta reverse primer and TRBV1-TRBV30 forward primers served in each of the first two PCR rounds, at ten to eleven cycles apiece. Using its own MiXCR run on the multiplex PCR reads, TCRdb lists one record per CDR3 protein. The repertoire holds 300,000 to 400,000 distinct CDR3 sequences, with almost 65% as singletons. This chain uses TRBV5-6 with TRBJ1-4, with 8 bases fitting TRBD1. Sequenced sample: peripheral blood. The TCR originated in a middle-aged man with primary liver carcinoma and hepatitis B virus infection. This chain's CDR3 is CASSGGQGHQKLFF. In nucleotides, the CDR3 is TGTGCCAGCAGCGGCGGACAGGGCCATCAAAAACTGTTTTTT.